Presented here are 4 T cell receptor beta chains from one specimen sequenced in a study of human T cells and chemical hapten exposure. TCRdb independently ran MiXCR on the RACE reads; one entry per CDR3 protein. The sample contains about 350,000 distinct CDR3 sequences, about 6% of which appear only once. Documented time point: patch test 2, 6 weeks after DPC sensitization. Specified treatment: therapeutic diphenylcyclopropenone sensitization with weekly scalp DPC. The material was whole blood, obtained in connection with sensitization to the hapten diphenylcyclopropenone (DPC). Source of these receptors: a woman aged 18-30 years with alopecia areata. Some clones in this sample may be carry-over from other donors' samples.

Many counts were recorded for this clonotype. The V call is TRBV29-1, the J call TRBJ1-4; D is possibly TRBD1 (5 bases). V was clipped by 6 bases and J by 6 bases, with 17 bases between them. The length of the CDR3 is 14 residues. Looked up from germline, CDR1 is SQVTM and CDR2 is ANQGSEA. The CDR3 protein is CSVAGTPDYEKLFF. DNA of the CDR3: TGCAGCGTCGCGGGGACTCCGGACTATGAAAAACTGTTTTTT.

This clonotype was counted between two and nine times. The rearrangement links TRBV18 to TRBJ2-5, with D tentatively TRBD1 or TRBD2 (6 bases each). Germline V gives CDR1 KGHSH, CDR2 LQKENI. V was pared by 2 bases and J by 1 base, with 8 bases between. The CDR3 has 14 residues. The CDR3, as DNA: TGTGCCAGCTCACCAGGAGGGGGCCAAGAGACCCAGTACTTC. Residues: CASSPGGGQETQYF.

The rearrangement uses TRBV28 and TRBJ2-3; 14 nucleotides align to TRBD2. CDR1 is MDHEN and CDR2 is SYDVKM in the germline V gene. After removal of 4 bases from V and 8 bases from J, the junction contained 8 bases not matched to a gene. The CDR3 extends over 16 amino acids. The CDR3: CASSSGLAGGPPTQYF. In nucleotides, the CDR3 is TGTGCCAGCAGTTCCGGACTAGCGGGGGGCCCCCCTACGCAGTATTTT. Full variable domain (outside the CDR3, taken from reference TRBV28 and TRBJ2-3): DVKVTQSSRYLVKRTGEKVFLECVQDMDHENMFWYRQDPGLGLRLIYFSYDVKMKEKGDIPEGYSVSREKKERFSLILESASTNQTSMYLCASSSGLAGGPPTQYFGPGTRLTVL.

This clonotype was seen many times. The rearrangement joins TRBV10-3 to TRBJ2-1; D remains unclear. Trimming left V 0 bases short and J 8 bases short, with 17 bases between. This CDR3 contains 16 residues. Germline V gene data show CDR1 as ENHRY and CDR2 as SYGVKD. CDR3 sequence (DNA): TGTGCCATCAGTGAGTCTCAGGATCGCGGCCACGATGAGCAGTTCTTC. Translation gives CAISESQDRGHDEQFF.